Listed below are T cell receptor beta chains from one sample, sequenced in a study of lymphopenia after photon versus proton radiotherapy. Libraries were prepared by immunoSEQ multiplex PCR; TCRdb keeps only in-frame clonotypes and omits some of them. This table holds fewer than 25,000 clones, roughly 81% found once. Sequences were derived from peripheral blood, sampled from a patient treated with photon-based radiotherapy. The receptors derive from a woman aged 45-65 years with pancreatic cancer. CDR3s include the opening cysteine and the closing phenylalanine or tryptophan. The D gene is left open where the match is weak. Expanded clones get a size class; other rows say once, few or many, or leave the size out.

NA | NA | TRBJ2-2 | TRBV19 | TGTGCCAGTAGTATGCGTTCAGGGCTGAAGAACACCGGGGAGCTGTTTTTT | CASSMRSGLKNTGELFF
NA | once | TRBJ1-1 | TRBV6-1 | TGTGCCAGCAGTGAAACCCAGGGGACTGAAGCTTTCTTT | CASSETQGTEAFF
NA | NA | TRBJ1-2 | TRBV11-2 | TGTGCCAGCAGCCCCGGACGGCTCTATGGCTACACCTTC | CASSPGRLYGYTF
NA | NA | TRBJ1-1 | TRBV7-6 | TGTGCCAGCAGCTTAGATACTGGAGGATCCTGGAGGAACACTGAAGCTTTCTTT | CASSLDTGGSWRNTEAFF
TRBD1 | NA | TRBJ2-1 | TRBV7-2 | TGTGCCAGCACCTCCGAGGGGGCGAGCTACAATGAGCAGTTCTTC | CASTSEGASYNEQFF
NA | NA | TRBJ1-1 | TRBV6-4 | TGTGCCAGCAGCCCTCCGAATGGGCCAGGCACTGAAGCTTTCTTT | CASSPPNGPGTEAFF
NA | NA | TRBJ2-1 | TRBV18 | TGTGCCAGCTCACCGGACGTGTACCACAATGAGCAGTTCTTC | CASSPDVYHNEQFF
TRBD2 | NA | TRBJ2-4 | TRBV28 | TGTGCCAGCAGTCCTTACACGGGGGGGAACATTCAGTACTTC | CASSPYTGGNIQYF
NA | NA | TRBJ1-6 | TRBV9 | TGTGCCAGCAGCGTATCGCGCCAGCCTAATTCACCCCTCCACTTT | CASSVSRQPNSPLHF
TRBD1 | NA | TRBJ1-2 | TRBV7-6 | TGTGCCAGCAGCCCGGGACAGGGGATCACTATCGGCTACACCTTC | CASSPGQGITIGYTF
TRBD2 | few | TRBJ2-1 | TRBV7-2 | TGTGCCAGCAGCTTTGGACTAGCGGGCCACAATGAGCAGTTCTTC | CASSFGLAGHNEQFF
TRBD2 | NA | TRBJ2-7 | TRBV19 | TGTGCCAGCCGACTAGCGGGAAACTACGAGCAGTACTTC | CASRLAGNYEQYF
NA | NA | TRBJ2-5 | TRBV11-2 | TGTGCCAGCAGCTTAGGAGAGACCCAGTACTTC | CASSLGETQYF
TRBD1 | NA | TRBJ1-4 | TRBV6-6 | TGTGCCAGCAGACCCGGACAGGGGGCAAGTTCTGAAAAACTGTTTTTT | CASRPGQGASSEKLFF
TRBD2 | NA | TRBJ2-7 | TRBV28 | TGTGCCAGCAGGGATTCTAGCGGGAGCGCCCACGAGCAGTACTTC | CASRDSSGSAHEQYF
TRBD1 | NA | TRBJ1-1 | TRBV18 | TGTGCCAGCTCACCGGGCGGACAGGGGCGGATTCGGGCTTTCTTT | CASSPGGQGRIRAFF
NA | NA | TRBJ2-7 | TRBV28 | TGTGCCAGCAGTTGGCGGCGACCCTACGAGCAGTACTTC | CASSWRRPYEQYF
NA | NA | TRBJ1-1 | TRBV27 | TGTGCCAGCAGTCCTAGGGGGGGGAACACTGAAGCTTTCTTT | CASSPRGGNTEAFF
NA | NA | TRBJ2-3 | TRBV27 | TGTGCCAGCAGTTTCACTCAGACCCGCACAGATACGCAGTATTTT | CASSFTQTRTDTQYF
TRBD1 | few | TRBJ2-1 | TRBV7-2 | TGTGCCAGCAGCTTAACCCGACAGGGCAGAGAGCAGTTCTTC | CASSLTRQGREQFF
NA | NA | TRBJ2-1 | TRBV11-2 | TGTGCCAGCAGCTTGGCCTACAATGAGCAGTTCTTC | CASSLAYNEQFF
NA | NA | TRBJ2-5 | TRBV19 | TGTGCCAGTAGTATTTCTGGGCAGGGAAAGACCCAGTACTTC | CASSISGQGKTQYF
TRBD1 | NA | TRBJ1-4 | TRBV18 | TGTGCCAGCTCACCACCGGGACAGATTAATGAAAAACTGTTTTTT | CASSPPGQINEKLFF
TRBD2 | few | TRBJ2-4 | TRBV7-9 | TGTGCCAGCAGCTTAGAGGCTAGCGGGATGTCCAAAAACATTCAGTACTTC | CASSLEASGMSKNIQYF
NA | NA | TRBJ2-1 | TRBV21-1 | TGTGCCAGCAGCCCTTACAATGAGCAGTTCTTC | CASSPYNEQFF
TRBD1 | NA | TRBJ2-5 | TRBV5-1 | TGCGCCAGCGCCCCCCCGGGACAGGTAGGAGAGACCCAGTACTTC | CASAPPGQVGETQYF
NA | NA | TRBJ1-5 | TRBV30 | TGTGCCTGGAGTAAGGACAGTACCTATAATCAGCCCCAGCATTTT | CAWSKDSTYNQPQHF
TRBD1 | few | TRBJ2-7 | TRBV7-9 | TGTGCCAGCACCTCAAAGAACAGGGGGCAAGAGCAGTACTTC | CASTSKNRGQEQYF
TRBD2 | once | TRBJ2-7 | TRBV7-2 | TGTGCCAGCAACGCGGCGGGAGCCGAGCAGTACTTC | CASNAAGAEQYF
TRBD2 | NA | TRBJ2-1 | TRBV15 | TGTGCCACCAGCAGGGAAGCGGGAGAAGGATCCTACAATGAGCAGTTCTTC | CATSREAGEGSYNEQFF
NA | NA | TRBJ2-7 | TRBV6-5 | TGTGCCAGCAGTTACTCCCGGGACAAGTCCTACGAGCAGTACTTC | CASSYSRDKSYEQYF
NA | NA | TRBJ2-2 | TRBV5-4 | TGTGCCAGCAGCCTTCAATCGAGGGCGGGCACCGGGGAGCTGTTTTTT | CASSLQSRAGTGELFF
NA | NA | TRBJ1-6 | TRBV5-8 | TGTGCCAGCAGCCTACGTACCTTGCGGAACTCCTATAATTCACCCCTCCACTTT | CASSLRTLRNSYNSPLHF
NA | NA | TRBJ1-1 | TRBV13 | TGTGCCAGCAGCTTCAGGGTGAACACTGAAGCTTTCTTT | CASSFRVNTEAFF
TRBD2 | NA | TRBJ2-2 | TRBV29-1 | TGCAGCGTTGAGGCGGGAGATCGTACCGGGGAGCTGTTTTTT | CSVEAGDRTGELFF
NA | NA | TRBJ2-1 | TRBV19 | TGTGCCAGCGGGTCCAATGAGCAGTTCTTC | CASGSNEQFF
NA | NA | TRBJ2-7 | TRBV27 | TGTGCCAGCAGTTTATCGTCGGCTAGCGAGCAGTACTTC | CASSLSSASEQYF
NA | few | TRBJ2-1 | TRBV19 | TGTGCCAGTAGTTCCTCGCGGACCTTTAATGAGCAGTTCTTC | CASSSSRTFNEQFF
NA | few | TRBJ2-2 | TRBV9 | TGTGCCAGCAGCGTCAGGGAAGTAGGGACCGGGGAGCTGTTTTTT | CASSVREVGTGELFF
NA | NA | TRBJ2-7 | TRBV27 | TGTGCCAGCAGGGGGGGACAGAACCCAACCTACGAGCAGTACTTC | CASRGGQNPTYEQYF
NA | NA | TRBJ2-7 | TRBV18 | TGTGCCAGCTCACCAGATCCGGGGGTGGGGGAGCAGTACTTC | CASSPDPGVGEQYF
TRBD1 | NA | TRBJ2-7 | TRBV29-1 | TGCAGCGGGGGAACAGGGGTCGATTCCTACGAGCAGTACTTC | CSGGTGVDSYEQYF
NA | NA | TRBJ2-2 | TRBV7-2 | TGTGCCAGCAGCCTCTCGGCGAGCGGCCGAACCGGGGAGCTGTTTTTT | CASSLSASGRTGELFF
NA | NA | TRBJ2-6 | TRBV9 | TGTGCCAGCAGCGCCCTCCACTCAGGGAGCTCTGGGGCCAACGTCCTGACTTTC | CASSALHSGSSGANVLTF
NA | few | TRBJ2-7 | TRBV27 | TGTGCCAGCAGTTTGGGACCAGCGGTAGAGCAGTACTTC | CASSLGPAVEQYF
NA | NA | TRBJ1-3 | TRBV19 | TGTGCCAGTAGTTCCGACCCCGTCGGTTATGGAAACACCATATATTTT | CASSSDPVGYGNTIYF
NA | NA | TRBJ2-5 | TRBV14 | TGTGCCAGCAGCCAAGTAAGAGGAACCGGTGGAGAGACCCAGTACTTC | CASSQVRGTGGETQYF
TRBD1 | NA | TRBJ1-2 | TRBV11-2 | TGTGCCAGCAGCTTACGCCGGGGGACAGGGGAATATGGCTACACCTTC | CASSLRRGTGEYGYTF
NA | NA | TRBJ2-7 | TRBV10-1 | TGCGCCAGCAGTGTTTCCTCCTACGAGCAGTACTTC | CASSVSSYEQYF
NA | NA | TRBJ2-7 | TRBV4-3 | TGCGCCAGCAGCCAAGAGGAGGGGGCATTCTACGAGCAGTACTTC | CASSQEEGAFYEQYF
TRBD1 | NA | TRBJ2-1 | TRBV5-8 | TGTGCCAGCAGGGGGGGACAGGGCCTCTCCTACAATGAGCAGTTCTTC | CASRGGQGLSYNEQFF
NA | few | TRBJ2-2 | TRBV10-3 | TGTGCCAACGGAATGACCAGTGCCGGGGAGCTGTTTTTT | CANGMTSAGELFF
NA | NA | TRBJ2-3 | TRBV29-1 | TGCAGCGTCCTCGGAGGGGGAGCTACGCAGTATTTT | CSVLGGGATQYF
NA | NA | TRBJ1-1 | TRBV7-3 | TGTGCCAGCAGGGCGGACTCGAGGGGTGAAGCTTTCTTT | CASRADSRGEAFF
NA | NA | TRBJ1-5 | TRBV10-3 | TGTGCCATCAGTTACAGGGAGCGTCAGCCCCAGCATTTT | CAISYRERQPQHF
NA | NA | TRBJ2-3 | TRBV6-5 | TGTGCCAGCAGTTTCAATTTCGGGAAGGCCACAGATACGCAGTATTTT | CASSFNFGKATDTQYF